The 27 T cell receptor beta chains below come from one sample, sequenced in a study of T-cell reconstitution after alpha-beta-depleted transplantation in children. As it was prepared, the TCRbeta library received unique molecular identifiers. TCRdb called the PCR reads again in MiXCR, with one record for every CDR3 protein. The sample has about 340,000 distinct CDR3 sequences; under 13% are singletons. The specimen was PBMCs from the stem cell graft donor, collected from the stem cell graft. The receptors here all came from a human donor who donated a stem cell graft to a child with acute lymphoblastic leukemia.

The table lists this clonotype with a few counts. The chain employs TRBV11-2 and TRBJ1-5; 10 nucleotides align to TRBD1. With 1 base clipped from V and 4 bases from J, the junction kept 13 bases outside the gene matches. CDR1 is SGHAT and CDR2 is FQNNGV in the germline V gene. The CDR3 spans 19 residues. Written as DNA, the CDR3 is TGTGCCAGCAGCTTAGGGGGGGGGACAGGGGACCAGGGAAATCAGCCCCAGCATTTT. Residues: CASSLGGGTGDQGNQPQHF.

Only a few counts were recorded for this clonotype. The V call is TRBV7-6, the J call TRBJ2-3; TRBD2 matches 10 bases. With V trimmed by 1 base and J by 4 bases, 5 bases remained unmatched. The CDR3 has 16 residues. Looked up from germline, CDR1 is SGHVS and CDR2 is FNYEAQ. The CDR3 DNA reads as TGTGCCAGCAGCTTAGGGAGCGGGAGGGCCCCAGATACGCAGTATTTT. It codes for CASSLGSGRAPDTQYF.

This clonotype was recorded a few times. This chain uses TRBV3-1 with TRBJ2-2; TRBD2 aligns across 9 bases. Germline CDR1 LGHDT, CDR2 YNNKEL (reference sequence). CDR3 length: 18 amino acids. The J segment lost 3 bases and the V segment lost 4 bases, leaving 12 bases of the junction unmatched. CDR3 DNA sequence: TGTGCCAGCAGCCTCCTACAACGGACTAGCGCATACACCGGGGAGCTGTTTTTT. As protein: CASSLLQRTSAYTGELFF.

The sample holds a few counts of this clonotype. Written as DNA, the CDR3 is TGTGCCAGCAGCTTAGACCTGGGAACGGCAGATACGCAGTATTTT. This codes for CASSLDLGTADTQYF. This chain links TRBV7-9 with TRBJ2-3; D unclear. Trimming left V 1 base short and J 4 bases short, with 12 bases between. The CDR3 has 15 residues. CDR1 SEHNR and CDR2 FQNEAQ come from the germline V gene (reference sequence).

This clonotype was observed a handful of times. The gene calls are TRBV4-3 and TRBJ2-2; 8 bases fit TRBD2. This CDR3 is 16 amino acids long. Trimming took 0 bases from V and 4 from J; bases not matched to a gene: 4. Germline CDR1 is LGHNA and CDR2 is YSLEER. This CDR3 reads CASSQELLAATGELFF. The CDR3 coding sequence is TGCGCCAGCAGCCAAGAATTACTAGCGGCCACCGGGGAGCTGTTTTTT.

This clonotype was found a few times. The chain couples TRBV12-3 or TRBV12-4 to TRBJ2-5; D tentatively reads TRBD1 or TRBD2 (5 bases each). V was shortened by 3 bases and J by 14 bases, with 13 bases between the two germline ends. The CDR3 has 11 residues. The CDR3 bases are TGTGCCAGCAGTTTGGGGACGCACGTTTACTTC. It yields the protein CASSLGTHVYF.

This chain joins TRBV19 and TRBJ2-7; possible D gene TRBD2, 5 bases. Germline assignment: CDR1 LNHDA and CDR2 SQIVND (reference sequence). The CDR3 spans 15 residues. V was shortened by 6 bases and J by 7 bases, with 22 bases between the two germline ends. CDR3 nucleotide sequence: TGTGCCAGTAGCCCCGCCCGGACCTCAAGGAGGGAGCAGTACTTC. It translates to CASSPARTSRREQYF. Full variable domain (rest looked up from reference TRBV19 and TRBJ2-7): DGGITQSPKYLFRKEGQNVTLSCEQNLNHDAMYWYRQDPGQGLRLIYYSQIVNDFQKGDIAEGYSVSREKKESFPLTVTSAQKNPTAFYLCASSPARTSRREQYFGPGTRLTVT.

This clonotype showed up just a few times. V usage is TRBV7-8 and J usage is TRBJ2-1; D is perhaps TRBD1 (6 bases). The germline gives CDR1 SGHVS, CDR2 FQNEAQ. With 1 base removed from V and 12 bases from J, the gap between germline ends came to 7 bases. The CDR3 totals 11 residues. This chain's CDR3 is CASSLDRVQFF. CDR3 DNA: TGTGCCAGCAGCTTAGACAGGGTGCAGTTCTTC.

This clonotype has a handful of counts. V gene TRBV14 combines with J gene TRBJ1-5; D remains unclear. There are 16 residues in the CDR3. Germline V CDR1 and CDR2: SGHDN, FVKESK. Trimming removed 0 bases from V and 9 bases from J, with 18 bases in between. The CDR3 region has the DNA TGTGCCAGCAGCCAAGATGGAGGGAGCAAAGGTCGGCCCCAGCATTTT. Amino acid sequence: CASSQDGGSKGRPQHF.

The gene calls are TRBV25-1 and TRBJ2-2, with D possibly TRBD2 on 6 matching bases. The CDR3 sequence is 15 residues long. Trimming removed 4 bases from V and 1 base from J, with 10 bases in between. The germline gives CDR1 MGHDK, CDR2 SYGVNS. CDR3 region: CASSGGGGNTGELFF. The DNA of the CDR3 is TGTGCCAGCAGTGGGGGAGGCGGGAACACCGGGGAGCTGTTTTTT.

This chain uses TRBV7-9 with TRBJ2-7; D gene ambiguous. Germline values: CDR1 SEHNR, CDR2 FQNEAQ (reference sequence). The CDR3 extends over 13 amino acids. The V gene lost 2 bases and the J gene lost 5 bases, with 10 bases spanning the gap. The CDR3 protein is CASSLSPVDEQYF. CDR3 DNA sequence: TGTGCCAGCAGCTTAAGTCCAGTGGACGAGCAGTACTTC.

Note on this clonotype: This sequence may be a read error, since a much larger clone differs from it by one base. V gene TRBV4-2 combines with J gene TRBJ1-4; D gene unclear. Between the trimmed V and J ends, which lost 6 bases and 8 bases, there was a span of 22 bases. CDR1 is LGHNA, CDR2 YNFKEQ, per germline. CDR3 size: 16 residues. CDR3 region: CASRATWNYVSEKLFF. The CDR3, as DNA: TGTGCCAGCAGAGCGACTTGGAATTATGTTTCGGAAAAACTGTTTTTT.

This clonotype has just a few counts. The chain links TRBV4-1 to TRBJ2-1, with a possible D match to TRBD2 (5 bases). The CDR3 contains 15 residues. V was shortened by 0 bases and J by 5 bases, with 11 bases between the two germline ends. CDR1 is MGHRA, CDR2 YSYEKL, per germline. The DNA of the CDR3 is TGCGCCAGCAGCCAAGAGCCGAGCGGCCACAATGAGCAGTTCTTC. Translating gives CASSQEPSGHNEQFF.

This clonotype was found a few times. This chain joins TRBV5-1 and TRBJ2-7; tentatively, D is TRBD2 (6 bases). The CDR3 has 14 amino acids. Germline CDR1 SGHRS, CDR2 YFSETQ. V was pared by 4 bases and J by 3 bases, with 14 bases between. The CDR3 loop is CASSPEGGYYEQYF. CDR3 bases: TGCGCCAGCAGCCCGGAGGGCGGTTACTACGAGCAGTACTTC.

This chain links TRBV20-1 with TRBJ2-3; TRBD2 might be the D (6 bases). The V and J ends lost 0 bases and 0 bases respectively, with 10 bases between them. The CDR3 consists of 15 residues. In germline, CDR1 is DFQATT, CDR2 SNEGSKA (reference sequence). The chain's CDR3 is CSARDSGFSTDTQYF. CDR3 nucleotides: TGCAGTGCTAGAGACAGCGGGTTCAGCACAGATACGCAGTATTTT.

The rearrangement links TRBV29-1 to TRBJ2-3; D is tentatively TRBD1 or TRBD2 (5 bases each). Trimming removed 5 bases from V and 7 bases from J, with 22 bases in between. The CDR3 extends over 15 amino acids. Germline CDR1 SQVTM, CDR2 ANQGSEA. The CDR3 DNA reads TGCAGCGTTATGACGGCTGATGGGGGTGGGTATACGCAGTATTTT. Its protein product is CSVMTADGGGYTQYF.

There are a few counts of this clonotype. The chain uses TRBV29-1 and TRBJ2-1; D might be TRBD2 (5 bases). The CDR3 runs to 13 residues. The V end lost 7 bases, the J end lost 2 bases, and 12 bases lay between the germline ends. Per germline, CDR1 SQVTM and CDR2 ANQGSEA. As DNA, the CDR3 is TGCAGCGGCGCCCGGGAAACCTACAATGAGCAGTTCTTC. Protein product: CSGARETYNEQFF.

This clonotype has a handful of counts. The chain joins TRBV6-1 to TRBJ2-2; D possibly uses TRBD1 or TRBD2 (6 bases each). The CDR3 contains 14 residues. Per the germline V gene, CDR1 is MNHNS and CDR2 is SASEGT. V was cut by 6 bases and J by 6 bases, with 14 bases left in between. The CDR3 DNA follows: TGTGCCAGCAGGTTCGGGGGCGGTGCCGGGGAGCTGTTTTTT. It is translated as CASRFGGGAGELFF.

This clonotype was observed a handful of times. The V and J genes are TRBV5-1 and TRBJ2-3, with 7 bases matching TRBD2. The CDR3 is 18 residues long. CDR1 is SGHRS and CDR2 is YFSETQ in the germline V gene. Unmatched junction bases numbered 16, after V lost 4 bases and J lost 2 bases. CDR3 loop: CASSRGAGLGGLTDTQYF. In nucleotides, the CDR3 is TGCGCCAGCAGCCGGGGAGCGGGGTTGGGCGGCCTCACAGATACGCAGTATTTT. Full variable domain (outside the CDR3, taken from reference TRBV5-1 and TRBJ2-3): KAGVTQTPRYLIKTRGQQVTLSCSPISGHRSVSWYQQTPGQGLQFLFEYFSETQRNKGNFPGRFSGRQFSNSRSEMNVSTLELGDSALYLCASSRGAGLGGLTDTQYFGPGTRLTVL.

Remarks on this clonotype: The junction departs from the called germline gene at one end, perhaps through a read error. The rearrangement joins TRBV12-3 or TRBV12-4 to TRBJ2-3; TRBD1 is a possible D gene (6 bases). The CDR3 spans 14 residues. The CDR3 here is CAGSTDRATDTQYF. The CDR3 region has the DNA TGTGCCGGCAGCACGGACAGAGCAACAGATACGCAGTATTTT.

V usage is TRBV27 and J usage is TRBJ1-2, with D possibly TRBD1 on 5 matching bases. Germline CDR1 MNHEY, CDR2 SMNVEV (reference sequence). Deletions cut 3 bases from V and 5 bases from J, with 10 bases between. This CDR3 region has 13 residues. This chain's CDR3 is CASSLGRGYGYTF. The DNA for the CDR3 is TGTGCCAGCAGTTTGGGAAGGGGATATGGCTACACCTTC.

This clonotype was seen only a few times. The chain recombines TRBV5-1 with TRBJ2-1; 10 nucleotides match TRBD2. Germline assignment: CDR1 SGHRS and CDR2 YFSETQ. This CDR3 spans 16 amino acids. V lost 0 bases to trimming and J lost 7 bases; unmatched junction nucleotides: 7. The CDR3 sequence: CASSLEASGRRNEQFF. CDR3 in DNA: TGCGCCAGCAGCTTGGAAGCTAGCGGGAGACGGAATGAGCAGTTCTTC.

The chain combines TRBV20-1 with TRBJ2-5; 8 bases are shared with TRBD2. V lost 1 base, J lost 2 bases, and 6 bases stayed unmatched. CDR3 length equals 15 residues. Germline lookup yields CDR1 DFQATT and CDR2 SNEGSKA (reference sequence). DNA for the CDR3: TGCAGTGCTAGAGCCCCCGGGACTAGACAAGAGACCCAGTACTTC. This gives the protein CSARAPGTRQETQYF.

The chain's CDR3 is CASSKEAGSYNEQFF. CDR3 in DNA: TGTGCCAGCAGCAAAGAGGCAGGCTCCTACAATGAGCAGTTCTTC. The chain links TRBV21-1 to TRBJ2-1. TRBV21-1 has pseudogene status. The CDR3 is 15 amino acids.

The chain links TRBV7-9 to TRBJ2-7; 12 bases line up with TRBD2. There are 15 residues in the CDR3. The V segment lost 5 bases and the J segment 4 bases; nucleotides outside the gene matches: 6. Per the germline V gene, CDR1 is SEHNR and CDR2 is FQNEAQ (reference sequence). The CDR3 protein is CASSRPGTSGYEQYF. In DNA, the CDR3 is TGTGCCAGCAGCCGACCTGGGACTAGCGGGTACGAGCAGTACTTC.

The chain couples TRBV6-2 or TRBV6-3 to TRBJ2-1, with D possibly TRBD2 on 6 matching bases. There are 15 residues in the CDR3. Germline loops: CDR1 MNHEY, CDR2 SVGEGT. Trimming pared 6 bases from V and 4 bases from J, leaving 16 bases between. CDR3 amino acids: CASRPPGLPYNEQFF. DNA of the CDR3: TGTGCCAGCAGACCCCCGGGACTCCCTTACAATGAGCAGTTCTTC.

This clonotype was observed a few times. The V call is TRBV6-1, the J call TRBJ2-1; 7 bases map to TRBD2. Unmatched junction bases numbered 11, after V lost 5 bases and J lost 4 bases. This CDR3 is 16 amino acids long. CDR1 and CDR2 from the germline V gene are MNHNS and SASEGT. CDR3: CASSRPSGMTYNEQFF. DNA for the CDR3: TGTGCCAGCAGTCGACCCAGCGGGATGACGTACAATGAGCAGTTCTTC.